A selection of T cell receptor beta chains follows, all from one sample in a study of blood T cell repertoires in COVID-19. Measured with immunoSEQ multiplex PCR; TCRdb has only the in-frame clones, and not every one. Here the sample spans some 120,000 clones, roughly 83% being singletons. Sequencing used peripheral blood. Receptor source: a woman under 40 who had recovered from COVID-19. The CDR3 runs from the conserved cysteine through the conserved F or W. Each record gives: clone size, V gene, J gene, D gene, CDR3 DNA, CDR3 protein. A D gene is named only where the DNA matches it firmly. Clone size appears in some rows only: once, few, many, or a class for an expanded clone.

>NA|TRBV5-1|TRBJ2-1|TRBD2
TGCGCCAGCAGCTTGGGACTAGCGGTCTTGAGGGGCTCCTACAATGAGCAGTTCTTC
CASSLGLAVLRGSYNEQFF
>NA|TRBV28|TRBJ2-4|NA
TGTGCCAGCAGCCCGCCAGGGGCAGCCAAAAACATTCAGTACTTC
CASSPPGAAKNIQYF
>NA|TRBV10-1|TRBJ2-1|NA
TGCGCCAGCAGTGACGGCGGGGCTAACAATGAGCAGTTCTTC
CASSDGGANNEQFF
>NA|TRBV4-1|TRBJ1-2|NA
TGCGCCAGCAGCCGTAGTGGCAGGGGCGATGGCTACACCTTC
CASSRSGRGDGYTF
>many|TRBV19|TRBJ2-3|TRBD2
TGTGCCAGTAGCGGGAGGGCCGTAGATACGCAGTATTTT
CASSGRAVDTQYF
>NA|TRBV6-1|TRBJ2-4|TRBD1
TGTGCCAGCAGTGAATTTATAAGGGGGCGGGGGACAGGGAGAAACATTCAGTACTTC
CASSEFIRGRGTGRNIQYF
>few|TRBV4-1|TRBJ1-4|NA
TGCGCCAGCAGCCACGAAAGCCGGGGAGCCGAGGAAAAACTGTTTTTT
CASSHESRGAEEKLFF
>NA|TRBV5-4|TRBJ1-1|TRBD1
TGTGCCAGCAGCGGCCCGGGACAGGCCAACACTGAAGCTTTCTTT
CASSGPGQANTEAFF
>NA|TRBV2|TRBJ2-3|TRBD2
TGTGCCAGCAGTGTGGAAGGTCAAGGGACTAGCGGGAGGGGTCGCCATAGCACAGATACGCAGTATTTT
CASSVEGQGTSGRGRHSTDTQYF
>NA|TRBV30|TRBJ1-1|NA
TGTGCCTGGAGTGCGGGGGAGAACACTGAAGCTTTCTTT
CAWSAGENTEAFF
>NA|TRBV7-9|TRBJ2-7|TRBD2
TGTGCCAGCAGCTTATTTAGCGGGAGCGACGAGCAGTACTTC
CASSLFSGSDEQYF
>few|TRBV7-3|TRBJ2-7|TRBD1
TGTGCCAGCAGCTTGAGACAGGGCTACGAGCAGTACTTC
CASSLRQGYEQYF
>NA|TRBV30|TRBJ1-4|NA
TGTGCCTGGACCGGCCAGGTTAATGAAAAACTGTTTTTT
CAWTGQVNEKLFF
>NA|TRBV27|TRBJ2-7|NA
TGTGCCAGCAGTTTATCCGGGATCGACTACGAGCAGTACTTC
CASSLSGIDYEQYF
>once|TRBV6-5|TRBJ1-2|TRBD1
TGTGCCAGCAGTTACTCGGGGACAGGGATCTATGGCTACACCTTC
CASSYSGTGIYGYTF
>NA|TRBV7-6|TRBJ2-1|TRBD2
TGTGCCAGCAGCTTAGTTTTAGCGGGGGGCGGTCCCCGCCCCGAGTTCTTC
CASSLVLAGGGPRPEFF
>NA|TRBV11-2|TRBJ1-1|NA
TGTGCCAGCAGCGGATCGGGGAGCACTGAAGCTTTCTTT
CASSGSGSTEAFF
>NA|TRBV19|TRBJ1-6|NA
TGTGCCAGTAGCTGGCGGCAGGGTGGCGGTGATTCACCCCTCCACTTT
CASSWRQGGGDSPLHF
>once|TRBV9|TRBJ2-2|NA
TGTGCCAGCAGGAGGGGGTCCGGGGAGCTGTTTTTT
CASRRGSGELFF
>NA|TRBV5-6|TRBJ2-1|TRBD2
TGTGCCAGCAGCTTTGTGGTAGCGGGAGGCGGTAGCTCCTACAATGAGCAGTTCTTC
CASSFVVAGGGSSYNEQFF
>NA|TRBV28|TRBJ1-1|TRBD1
TGTGCCAGCGCCTCCCCCCGACAGGGGGTGAACACTGAAGCTTTCTTT
CASASPRQGVNTEAFF
>NA|TRBV28|TRBJ2-7|NA
TGTGCCAGCAGTTCCCGACAGGGAGGCGAGCAGTACTTC
CASSSRQGGEQYF
>NA|TRBV28|TRBJ1-2|TRBD1
TGTGCCACCATTATAACCCAGGGGGAGGGCTACACCTTC
CATIITQGEGYTF
>NA|TRBV6-5|TRBJ1-1|TRBD1
TGTGCCAGCAGTTACACTGGGACAGGGAGGACTGAAGCTTTCTTT
CASSYTGTGRTEAFF
>NA|TRBV18|TRBJ1-5|NA
TGTGCCAGCTCACCTCCCGGGAGCAATCAGCCCCAGCATTTT
CASSPPGSNQPQHF
>NA|TRBV10-3|TRBJ1-5|NA
TGTGCCATCAGTGAGTCCCTAGGGGTACAGCCCCAGCATTTT
CAISESLGVQPQHF
>few|TRBV5-6|TRBJ1-3|NA
TGTGCCAGCAGCTTGGCTGCGGGGTTCACCATATATTTT
CASSLAAGFTIYF
>NA|TRBV29-1|TRBJ2-3|TRBD1
TGCAGCGTTGACCACCCGGACAGGGTTAAAGATACGCAGTATTTT
CSVDHPDRVKDTQYF
>NA|TRBV12-3/TRBV12-4|TRBJ1-1|NA
TGTGCCAGCAGTTTATCCAGGAACACTGAAGCTTTCTTT
CASSLSRNTEAFF
>NA|TRBV29-1|TRBJ1-1|NA
TGCAGCGCCGAAGGACTGGAGACTGAAGCTTTCTTT
CSAEGLETEAFF
>NA|TRBV7-8|TRBJ1-4|NA
TGTGCCAGCAGCTTAGCTACACAGCCTAATGAAAAACTGTTTTTT
CASSLATQPNEKLFF
>NA|TRBV4-2|TRBJ2-7|NA
TGTGCCAGCAGCTCGCGTTTAGACGAGCAGTACTTC
CASSSRLDEQYF
>NA|TRBV5-4|TRBJ1-2|NA
TGTGCCAGCAGTCCACATCGGGTTGGCTACACCTTC
CASSPHRVGYTF
>NA|TRBV7-3|TRBJ2-2|TRBD2
TGTGCCAGCAGCCACGAACCGGGACTAGCGGCTACCGGGGAGCTGTTTTTT
CASSHEPGLAATGELFF